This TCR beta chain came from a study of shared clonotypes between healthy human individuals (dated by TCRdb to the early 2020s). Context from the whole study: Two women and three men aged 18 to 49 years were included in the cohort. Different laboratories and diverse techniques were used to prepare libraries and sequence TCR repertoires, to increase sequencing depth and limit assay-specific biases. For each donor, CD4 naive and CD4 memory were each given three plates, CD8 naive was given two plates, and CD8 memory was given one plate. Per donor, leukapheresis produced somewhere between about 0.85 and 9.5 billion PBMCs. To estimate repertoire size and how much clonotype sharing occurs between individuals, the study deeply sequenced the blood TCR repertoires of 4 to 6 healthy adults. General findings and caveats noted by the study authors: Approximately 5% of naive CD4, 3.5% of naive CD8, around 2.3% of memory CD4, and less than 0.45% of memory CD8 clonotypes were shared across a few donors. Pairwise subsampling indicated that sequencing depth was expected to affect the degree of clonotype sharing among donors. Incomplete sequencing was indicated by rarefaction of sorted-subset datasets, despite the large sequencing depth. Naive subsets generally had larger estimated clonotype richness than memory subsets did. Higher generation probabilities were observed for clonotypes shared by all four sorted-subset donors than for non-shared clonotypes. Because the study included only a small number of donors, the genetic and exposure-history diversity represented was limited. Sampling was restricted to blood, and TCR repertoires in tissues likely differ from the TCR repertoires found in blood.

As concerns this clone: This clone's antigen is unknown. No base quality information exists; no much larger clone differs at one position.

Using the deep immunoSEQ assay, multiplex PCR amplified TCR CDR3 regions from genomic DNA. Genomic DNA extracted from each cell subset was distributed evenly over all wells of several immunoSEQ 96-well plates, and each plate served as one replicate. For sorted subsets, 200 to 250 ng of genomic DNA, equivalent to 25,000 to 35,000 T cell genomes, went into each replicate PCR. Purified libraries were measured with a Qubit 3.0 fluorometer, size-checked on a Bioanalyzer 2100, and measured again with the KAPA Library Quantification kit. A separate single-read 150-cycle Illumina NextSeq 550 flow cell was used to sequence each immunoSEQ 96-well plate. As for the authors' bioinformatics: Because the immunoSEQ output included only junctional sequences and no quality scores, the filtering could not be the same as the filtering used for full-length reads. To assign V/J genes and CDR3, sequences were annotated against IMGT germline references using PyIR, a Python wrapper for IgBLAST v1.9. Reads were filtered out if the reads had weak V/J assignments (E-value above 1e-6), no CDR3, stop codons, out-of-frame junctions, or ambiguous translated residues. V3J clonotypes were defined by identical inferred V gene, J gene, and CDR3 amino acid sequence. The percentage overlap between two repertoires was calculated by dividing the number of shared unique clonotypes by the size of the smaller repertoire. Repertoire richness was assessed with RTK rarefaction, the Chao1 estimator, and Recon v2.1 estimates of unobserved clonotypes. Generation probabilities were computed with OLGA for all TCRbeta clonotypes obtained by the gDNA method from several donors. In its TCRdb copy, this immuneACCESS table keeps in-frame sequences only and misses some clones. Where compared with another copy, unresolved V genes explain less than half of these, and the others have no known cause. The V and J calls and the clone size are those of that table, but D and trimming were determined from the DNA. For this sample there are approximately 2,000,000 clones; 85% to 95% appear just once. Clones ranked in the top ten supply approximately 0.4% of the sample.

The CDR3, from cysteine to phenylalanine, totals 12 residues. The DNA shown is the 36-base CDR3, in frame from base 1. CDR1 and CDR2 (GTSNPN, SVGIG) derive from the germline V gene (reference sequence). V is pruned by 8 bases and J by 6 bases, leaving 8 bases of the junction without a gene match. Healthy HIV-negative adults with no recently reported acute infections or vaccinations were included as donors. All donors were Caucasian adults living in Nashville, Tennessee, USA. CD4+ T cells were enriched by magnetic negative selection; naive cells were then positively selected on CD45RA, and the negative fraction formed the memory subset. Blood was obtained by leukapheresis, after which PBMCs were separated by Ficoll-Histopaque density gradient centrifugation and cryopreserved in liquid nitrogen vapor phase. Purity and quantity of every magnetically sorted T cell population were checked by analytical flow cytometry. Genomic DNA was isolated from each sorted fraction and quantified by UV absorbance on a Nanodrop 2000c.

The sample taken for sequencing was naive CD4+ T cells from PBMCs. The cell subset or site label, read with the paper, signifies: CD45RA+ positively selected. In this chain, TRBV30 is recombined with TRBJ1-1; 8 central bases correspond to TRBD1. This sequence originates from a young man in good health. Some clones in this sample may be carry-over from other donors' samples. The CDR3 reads CAGQGKGAEAFF. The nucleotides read TGTGCCGGACAGGGAAAAGGTGCTGAAGCTTTCTTT. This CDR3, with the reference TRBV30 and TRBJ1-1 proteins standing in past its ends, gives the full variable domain SQTIHQWPATLVQPVGSPLSLECTVEGTSNPNLYWYRQAAGRGLQLLFYSVGIGQISSEVPQNLSASRPQDRQFILSSKKLLLSDSGFYLCAGQGKGAEAFFGQGTRLTVV.